The 12 T cell receptor beta chains given below trace back to one sample, sequenced in a study of cytomegalovirus exposure and HLA in healthy donors. The PCR used 60 Vbeta and 13 Jbeta primers. Libraries were prepared by immunoSEQ multiplex PCR; TCRdb keeps only in-frame clonotypes and omits some of them. The sample carries 160,000 or so clones, 70% recorded once. Sequenced sample: PBMCs. The receptors originated from a man aged 18 to 30 in good health and CMV-seropositive.

In regard to this clone: Additional DNA sequences in this sample encode the identical CDR3. In DNA, the CDR3 is TGTGCCAGCAGTCTTGGGACTAGCGGGAACAATGAGCAGTTCTTC. Residues: CASSLGTSGNNEQFF. The V gene is TRBV27, the J gene TRBJ2-1; TRBD2 agrees at 13 bases. This CDR3 region has 15 residues. Germline-derived CDR1 and CDR2 are MNHEY and SMNVEV (reference sequence). The ends lost 5 bases at V and 5 bases at J; junction bases unmatched: 3.

The chain is built from TRBV5-6 and TRBJ2-1, with TRBD2 as a possible D gene (5 bases). The CDR3 is 16 amino acids. The germline gives CDR1 SGHDT, CDR2 YYEEEE. V dropped 0 bases and J dropped 7 bases, with 17 bases sitting between them. The DNA of the CDR3 is TGTGCCAGCAGCTTGGGGGCCTGGAGAACGGGGAATGAGCAGTTCTTC. It specifies CASSLGAWRTGNEQFF. Drawing the rest from reference TRBV5-6 and TRBJ2-1, the complete variable domain is DAGVTQSPTHLIKTRGQQVTLRCSPKSGHDTVSWYQQALGQGPQFIFQYYEEEERQRGNFPDRFSGHQFPNYSSELNVNALLLGDSALYLCASSLGAWRTGNEQFFGPGTRLTVL.

This rearrangement joins TRBV6-1 to TRBJ1-1, with 10 positions matching TRBD1. Trimming removed 1 base from V and 4 bases from J; junction bases left unmatched: 0. The CDR3 spans 14 residues. Germline lookup yields CDR1 MNHNS and CDR2 SASEGT. CDR3 nucleotides: TGTGCCAGCAGTGAAGGGACAGGGGGCACTGAAGCTTTCTTT. Amino acid sequence: CASSEGTGGTEAFF.

The V gene is TRBV5-1, the J gene TRBJ2-1; 10 bases fit TRBD2. The V and J ends lost 4 bases and 2 bases, in that order; junction bases with no gene match: 3. The germline CDR1 and CDR2 sequences are SGHRS and YFSETQ. The length of the CDR3 is 15 residues. CDR3 sequence reads: CASSPGLAAYNEQFF. The CDR3 nucleotides are TGCGCCAGCAGCCCAGGACTAGCGGCCTACAATGAGCAGTTCTTC.

This chain uses TRBV5-1 with TRBJ1-1, with D unresolved. V lost 4 bases and J 3 bases, leaving 19 bases between the germline ends. CDR3 length: 16 residues. Germline V lookup: CDR1 SGHRS, CDR2 YFSETQ. CDR3 region: CASSPTIRDGYTEAFF. In DNA, the CDR3 is TGCGCCAGCAGCCCAACTATTCGCGACGGATACACTGAAGCTTTCTTT.

J is TRBJ2-5 and V is TRBV4-2; 7 bases align to TRBD2. V lost 4 bases, J lost 0 bases, and 5 bases stayed unmatched. The CDR3 is 15 residues long. The germline CDR1 and CDR2 sequences are LGHNA and YNFKEQ. CDR3 nucleotide sequence: TGTGCCAGCAGCCGTCAACTAGCGTACCAAGAGACCCAGTACTTC. It translates to CASSRQLAYQETQYF.

V usage is TRBV27 and J usage is TRBJ1-1; D remains unclear. This CDR3 is built from 14 residues. V lost 2 bases and J 1 base, leaving 8 bases between the germline ends. Germline V gene sequence: CDR1 MNHEY, CDR2 SMNVEV (reference sequence). The CDR3 DNA is TGTGCCAGCAGTTTAGGTTTCAGGAACACTGAAGCTTTCTTT. This gives the protein CASSLGFRNTEAFF.

This sequence joins TRBV19 and TRBJ1-2; the match to TRBD1 covers 7 bases. V lost 8 bases to trimming and J lost 7 bases; unmatched junction nucleotides: 7. This CDR3 has 12 residues. From germline, CDR1 is LNHDA and CDR2 SQIVND (reference sequence). The CDR3 nucleotides are TGTGCCAGTGGAAAGGGGGCGGGTGGCTACACCTTC. Its translation is CASGKGAGGYTF.

The rearrangement uses TRBV6-1 and TRBJ2-2, with 10 bases that match TRBD1. Trimming at V came to 7 bases and at J to 4 bases, leaving 6 bases not matched to a gene. Germline lookup yields CDR1 MNHNS and CDR2 SASEGT. The CDR3 spans 15 residues. The CDR3 DNA follows: TGTGCCAGCAAGGACAGGGGGTCAGCCACCGGGGAGCTGTTTTTT. Its translation: CASKDRGSATGELFF.

This chain uses TRBV13 with TRBJ1-3; D is possibly TRBD1 (6 bases). Germline CDR1 and CDR2: PRHDT and FYEKMQ (reference sequence). The CDR3 extends over 15 amino acids. Trimming removed 5 bases from V and 3 bases from J, with 14 bases in between. DNA for the CDR3: TGTGCCAGCAGCCCCTCAGGGGTAGGTGGAAACACCATATATTTT. Its protein is CASSPSGVGGNTIYF.

This clone has only one observation. The rearrangement uses TRBV4-1 and TRBJ2-4; no reliable D call. Germline CDR1 is MGHRA and CDR2 is YSYEKL. The CDR3 is 17 amino acids. V lost 1 base and J lost 1, with 14 bases in between. The CDR3 protein is CASSQVPDVRAKNIQYF. The CDR3 nucleotides are TGCGCCAGCAGCCAAGTCCCCGATGTTCGGGCCAAAAACATTCAGTACTTC.

The V gene is TRBV30, the J gene TRBJ1-4; TRBD1 agrees at 10 bases. CDR1 and CDR2 from the germline V gene are GTSNPN and SVGIG (reference sequence). This CDR3 comprises 16 residues. V lost 1 base to trimming and J lost 11 bases; unmatched junction nucleotides: 13. CDR3 sequence reads: CAWSAPGQGPYGKLFF. The CDR3 DNA follows: TGTGCCTGGAGTGCACCGGGACAGGGGCCATATGGGAAACTGTTTTTT.